Listed below are T cell receptor beta chains from one sample, sequenced in a study of cytomegalovirus exposure and HLA in healthy donors. The repertoire was sequenced with immunoSEQ multiplex PCR; TCRdb's copy has only in-frame clones and lacks some. The data contain about 110,000 clones, roughly 82% of them seen just once; the ten biggest clones take up 2.5% to 3%. Sequencing was carried out using PBMCs. These receptors originate from a male donor in good health and CMV-seropositive. The CDR3 runs from the conserved cysteine through the conserved F or W. Each record gives: V gene, J gene, clone size, D gene, CDR3 protein, CDR3 DNA. D genes are given only for firm matches. Size values are once, few and many counts, or a class for expanded clones, and some rows have none.

>TRBV10-3|TRBJ1-2|.|.
CAINLRNDSNLYGYTF
TGTGCCATCAACCTGAGAAACGACAGTAATCTCTATGGCTACACCTTC
>TRBV11-3|TRBJ2-1|.|TRBD2
CASSDRTSGGPLGEQFF
TGTGCCAGCAGCGATCGGACTAGCGGGGGCCCTCTCGGTGAGCAGTTCTTC
>TRBV19|TRBJ2-7|.|TRBD2
CASSIYSSGRNEQYF
TGTGCCAGTAGTATTTACTCTAGCGGGAGAAACGAGCAGTACTTC
>TRBV7-3|TRBJ1-1|once|.
CASSLEGGGNTEAFF
TGTGCCAGCAGCTTAGAAGGGGGGGGTAACACTGAAGCTTTCTTT
>TRBV7-8|TRBJ2-3|.|TRBD2
CASSGKGTSGSADTQYF
TGTGCCAGCAGCGGAAAAGGGACTAGCGGGAGTGCAGATACGCAGTATTTT
>TRBV7-2|TRBJ2-2|.|TRBD2
CASSQGLASGELFF
TGTGCCAGCAGCCAGGGACTAGCCTCCGGGGAGCTGTTTTTT
>TRBV4-1|TRBJ1-6|few|.
CASSQSGEHNSPLHF
TGCGCCAGCAGCCAATCAGGGGAGCATAATTCACCCCTCCACTTT
>TRBV4-1|TRBJ1-2|few|.
CASSPAAGTYGYTF
TGCGCCAGCAGCCCCGCTGCGGGTACCTATGGCTACACCTTC
>TRBV29-1|TRBJ2-2|.|TRBD2
CSVIPGTSGTYANTGELFF
TGCAGCGTTATACCCGGGACTAGCGGGACATACGCGAACACCGGGGAGCTGTTTTTT
>TRBV27|TRBJ2-7|.|TRBD1
CASSPHRSRVSQGASREQYF
TGTGCCAGCAGTCCCCACCGTTCTAGGGTGTCTCAGGGGGCATCACGCGAGCAGTACTTC
>TRBV5-4|TRBJ2-3|.|.
CASSLRRERGTDTQYF
TGTGCCAGCAGCTTGCGGCGTGAGCGTGGCACAGATACGCAGTATTTT
>TRBV28|TRBJ2-4|few|.
CASSLGGTAKNIQYF
TGTGCCAGCAGTTTAGGAGGGACTGCCAAAAACATTCAGTACTTC
>TRBV11-2|TRBJ1-2|.|.
CASSVNLGGGYTF
TGTGCCAGCAGCGTTAATCTGGGGGGAGGCTACACCTTC
>TRBV5-6|TRBJ2-7|.|.
CASSKVGGEQYF
TGTGCCAGCAGCAAAGTTGGAGGCGAGCAGTACTTC
>TRBV6-5|TRBJ1-5|.|.
CASTPDGNQPQHF
TGTGCCAGCACCCCAGACGGGAATCAGCCCCAGCATTTT
>TRBV9|TRBJ2-7|.|TRBD1
CASSGYQGAYEQYF
TGTGCCAGCAGCGGTTATCAGGGGGCTTACGAGCAGTACTTC
>TRBV27|TRBJ1-1|.|.
CASRLRGLNTEAFF
TGTGCCAGCAGACTCCGAGGGCTGAACACTGAAGCTTTCTTT
>TRBV14|TRBJ2-7|.|TRBD2
CASSQDSGVRLAGVFYEQYF
TGTGCCAGCAGCCAAGACTCTGGCGTCCGACTAGCGGGGGTATTCTACGAGCAGTACTTC
>TRBV27|TRBJ1-5|once|.
CASAIVISQPQHF
TGTGCCAGCGCCATCGTCATTAGCCAGCCCCAGCATTTT
>TRBV25-1|TRBJ2-1|few|TRBD1
CASRRQAGGNEQFF
TGTGCCAGTAGACGACAGGCAGGGGGCAATGAGCAGTTCTTC
>TRBV19|TRBJ1-5|.|TRBD1
CASSTSGGSNQPQHF
TGTGCCAGTAGTACTTCAGGGGGTAGCAATCAGCCCCAGCATTTT
>TRBV28|TRBJ1-3|.|.
CASSPGGVLSGNTIYF
TGTGCCAGCAGTCCGGGGGGGGTTTTGTCTGGAAACACCATATATTTT
>TRBV7-2|TRBJ2-7|.|TRBD1
CASRWDRVGWDEQYF
TGTGCCAGCAGATGGGACAGGGTCGGTTGGGACGAGCAGTACTTC
>TRBV7-6|TRBJ2-1|.|TRBD2
CASSVGTGLVINEQFF
TGTGCCAGCAGCGTGGGGACTGGACTAGTGATCAATGAGCAGTTCTTC
>TRBV6-5|TRBJ1-1|.|.
CATLGFMNTEAFF
TGTGCCACCCTCGGGTTCATGAACACTGAAGCTTTCTTT
>TRBV9|TRBJ1-1|once|TRBD1
CASSGGTDTEAFF
TGTGCCAGCAGCGGCGGGACAGACACTGAAGCTTTCTTT
>TRBV6-1|TRBJ2-7|once|TRBD1
CASSVQGDYEQYF
TGTGCCAGCAGCGTACAGGGGGACTACGAGCAGTACTTC
>TRBV5-1|TRBJ2-2|.|TRBD1
CASSLVGQGTGELFF
TGCGCCAGCAGCCTGGTTGGACAGGGCACCGGGGAGCTGTTTTTT
>TRBV14|TRBJ1-1|.|TRBD1
CASSLTGGRTEAFF
TGCGCCAGCAGCCTAACAGGGGGCCGCACTGAAGCTTTCTTT
>TRBV25-1|TRBJ1-1|.|.
CASSLGQGNTEAFF
TGTGCCAGCAGTTTGGGGCAGGGGAACACTGAAGCTTTCTTT
>TRBV2|TRBJ2-7|.|.
CASSWGNYEQYF
TGTGCCAGCAGTTGGGGCAACTACGAGCAGTACTTC
>TRBV28|TRBJ1-2|.|TRBD1
CASSPGQGWDGYTF
TGTGCCAGCAGCCCCGGACAGGGCTGGGATGGCTACACCTTC